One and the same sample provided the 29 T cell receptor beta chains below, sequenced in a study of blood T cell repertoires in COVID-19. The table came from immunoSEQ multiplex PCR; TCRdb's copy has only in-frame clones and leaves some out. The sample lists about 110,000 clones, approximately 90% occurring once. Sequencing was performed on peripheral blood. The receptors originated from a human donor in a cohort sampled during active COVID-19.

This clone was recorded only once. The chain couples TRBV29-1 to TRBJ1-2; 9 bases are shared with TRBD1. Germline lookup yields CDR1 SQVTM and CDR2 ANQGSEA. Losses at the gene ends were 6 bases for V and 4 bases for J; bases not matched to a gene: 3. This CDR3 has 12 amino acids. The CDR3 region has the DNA TGCAGCGTACGGACAGGGGTCTATGGCTACACCTTC. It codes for CSVRTGVYGYTF.

The CDR3 spells CASSSAGQGREQYF. CDR3 in DNA: TGTGCCAGCAGTTCAGCGGGACAGGGGAGGGAGCAGTACTTC. The chain recombines TRBV27 with TRBJ2-7; 10 nucleotides match TRBD1. Germline V gives CDR1 MNHEY, CDR2 SMNVEV (reference sequence). J gave up 7 bases and V 4 bases, and 7 bases lay outside the gene matches. The CDR3 has 14 residues.

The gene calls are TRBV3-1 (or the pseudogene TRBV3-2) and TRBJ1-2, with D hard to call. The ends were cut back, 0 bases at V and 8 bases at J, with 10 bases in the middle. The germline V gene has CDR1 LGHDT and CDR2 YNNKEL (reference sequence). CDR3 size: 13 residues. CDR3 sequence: CASSQDPVPGYTF. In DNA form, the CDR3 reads TGTGCCAGCAGCCAAGATCCAGTCCCCGGCTACACCTTC.

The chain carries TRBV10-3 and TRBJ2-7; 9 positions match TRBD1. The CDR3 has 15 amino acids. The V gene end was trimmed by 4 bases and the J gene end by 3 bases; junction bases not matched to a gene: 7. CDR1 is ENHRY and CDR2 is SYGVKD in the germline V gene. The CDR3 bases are TGTGCCATCAGTGTTCGGACAGGGGCGGGCTACGAGCAGTACTTC. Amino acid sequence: CAISVRTGAGYEQYF.

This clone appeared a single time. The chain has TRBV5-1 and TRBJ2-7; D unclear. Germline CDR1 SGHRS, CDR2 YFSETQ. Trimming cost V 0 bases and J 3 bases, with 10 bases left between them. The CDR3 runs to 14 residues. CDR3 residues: CASSLALIRYEQYF. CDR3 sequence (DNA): TGCGCCAGCAGCTTGGCCCTTATCCGCTACGAGCAGTACTTC.

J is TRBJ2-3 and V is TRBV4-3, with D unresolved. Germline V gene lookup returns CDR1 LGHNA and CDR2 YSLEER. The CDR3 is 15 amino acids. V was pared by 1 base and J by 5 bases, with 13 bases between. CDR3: CASSQGQAPGDTQYF. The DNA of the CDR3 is TGCGCCAGCAGCCAAGGTCAGGCCCCCGGAGATACGCAGTATTTT.

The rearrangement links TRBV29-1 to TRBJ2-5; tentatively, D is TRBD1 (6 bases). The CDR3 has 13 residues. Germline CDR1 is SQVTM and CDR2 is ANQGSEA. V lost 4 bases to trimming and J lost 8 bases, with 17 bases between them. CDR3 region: CSVGWTVLDTQYF. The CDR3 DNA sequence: TGCAGCGTTGGATGGACAGTCTTGGATACCCAGTACTTC.

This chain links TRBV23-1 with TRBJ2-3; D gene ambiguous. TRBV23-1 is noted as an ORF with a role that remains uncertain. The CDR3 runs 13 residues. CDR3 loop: CPMSAAHQPGLYF. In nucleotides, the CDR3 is TGCCCTATGAGCGCGGCGCACCAACCCGGTCTGTATTTT.

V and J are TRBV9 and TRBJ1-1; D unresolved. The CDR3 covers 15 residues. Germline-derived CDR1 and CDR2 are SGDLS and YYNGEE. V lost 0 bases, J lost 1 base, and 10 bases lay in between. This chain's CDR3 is CASSVDGEGNTEAFF. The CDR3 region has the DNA TGTGCCAGCAGCGTAGACGGGGAGGGGAACACTGAAGCTTTCTTT.

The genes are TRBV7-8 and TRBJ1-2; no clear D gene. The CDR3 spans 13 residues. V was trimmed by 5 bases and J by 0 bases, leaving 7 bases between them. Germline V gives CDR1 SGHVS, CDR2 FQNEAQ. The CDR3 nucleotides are TGTGCCAGCAGCACGAGTTCTAACTATGGCTACACCTTC. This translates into CASSTSSNYGYTF. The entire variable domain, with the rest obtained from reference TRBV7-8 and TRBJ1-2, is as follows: GAGVSQSPRYKVAKRGQDVALRCDPISGHVSLFWYQQALGQGPEFLTYFQNEAQLDKSGLPSDRFFAERPEGSVSTLKIQRTQQEDSAVYLCASSTSSNYGYTFGSGTRLTVV.

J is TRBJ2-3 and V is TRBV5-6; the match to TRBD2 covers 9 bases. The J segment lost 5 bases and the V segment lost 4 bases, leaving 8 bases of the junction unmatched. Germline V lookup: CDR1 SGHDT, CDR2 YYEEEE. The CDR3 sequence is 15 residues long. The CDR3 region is CASSTLAGRKDTQYF. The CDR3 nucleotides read TGTGCCAGCAGCACCCTAGCGGGGAGGAAAGATACGCAGTATTTT. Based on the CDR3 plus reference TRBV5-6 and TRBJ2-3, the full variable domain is DAGVTQSPTHLIKTRGQQVTLRCSPKSGHDTVSWYQQALGQGPQFIFQYYEEEERQRGNFPDRFSGHQFPNYSSELNVNALLLGDSALYLCASSTLAGRKDTQYFGPGTRLTVL.

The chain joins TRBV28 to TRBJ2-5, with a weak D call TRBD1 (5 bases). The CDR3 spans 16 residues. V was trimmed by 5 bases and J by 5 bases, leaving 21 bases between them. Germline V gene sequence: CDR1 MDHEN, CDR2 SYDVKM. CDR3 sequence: CASSTRWGSKVETQYF. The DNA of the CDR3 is TGTGCCAGCAGTACTCGATGGGGCTCCAAGGTGGAGACCCAGTACTTC.

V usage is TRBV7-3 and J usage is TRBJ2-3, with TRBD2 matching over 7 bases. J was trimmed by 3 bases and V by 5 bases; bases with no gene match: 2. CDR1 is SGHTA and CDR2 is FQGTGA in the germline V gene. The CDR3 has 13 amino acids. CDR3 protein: CASSRTRTDTQYF. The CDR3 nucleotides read TGTGCCAGCAGCCGGACTAGAACAGATACGCAGTATTTT.

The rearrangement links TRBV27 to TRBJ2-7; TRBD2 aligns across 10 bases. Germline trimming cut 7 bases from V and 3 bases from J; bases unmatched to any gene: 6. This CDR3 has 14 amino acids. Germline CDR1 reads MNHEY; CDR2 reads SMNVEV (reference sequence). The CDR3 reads CASKRAGGIYEQYF. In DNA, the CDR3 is TGTGCCAGCAAAAGAGCGGGAGGGATCTACGAGCAGTACTTC.

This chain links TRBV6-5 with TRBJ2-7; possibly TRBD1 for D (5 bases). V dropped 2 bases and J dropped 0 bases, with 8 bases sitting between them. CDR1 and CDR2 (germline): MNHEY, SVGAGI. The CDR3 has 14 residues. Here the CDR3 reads CASSYDRLSYEQYF. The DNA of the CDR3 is TGTGCCAGCAGTTACGACAGACTCTCCTACGAGCAGTACTTC.

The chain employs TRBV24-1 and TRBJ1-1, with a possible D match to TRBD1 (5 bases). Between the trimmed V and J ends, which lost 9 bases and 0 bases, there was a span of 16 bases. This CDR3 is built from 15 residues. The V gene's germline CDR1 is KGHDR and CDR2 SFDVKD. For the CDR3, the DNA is TGTGCCACCGGGGGGGTTGCCCCCCTGAACACTGAAGCTTTCTTT. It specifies CATGGVAPLNTEAFF.

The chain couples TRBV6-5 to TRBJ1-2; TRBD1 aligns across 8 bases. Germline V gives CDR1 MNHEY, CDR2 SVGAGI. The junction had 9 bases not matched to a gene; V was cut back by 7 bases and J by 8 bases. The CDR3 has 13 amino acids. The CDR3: CASTTSTGGGYTF. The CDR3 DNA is TGTGCCAGCACAACTAGTACAGGGGGGGGCTACACCTTC.

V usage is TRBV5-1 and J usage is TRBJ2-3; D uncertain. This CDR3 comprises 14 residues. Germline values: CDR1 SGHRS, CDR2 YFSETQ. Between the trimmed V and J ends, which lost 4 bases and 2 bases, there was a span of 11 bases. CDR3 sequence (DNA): TGCGCCAGCAGCACTGCTATCCTCACAGATACGCAGTATTTT. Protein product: CASSTAILTDTQYF.

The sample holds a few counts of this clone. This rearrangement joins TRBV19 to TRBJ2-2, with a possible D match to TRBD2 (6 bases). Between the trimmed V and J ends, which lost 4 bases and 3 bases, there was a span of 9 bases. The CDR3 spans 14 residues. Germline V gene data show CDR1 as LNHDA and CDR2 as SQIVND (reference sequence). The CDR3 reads CASSKPGDTGELFF. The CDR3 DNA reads TGTGCCAGTAGTAAGCCGGGGGACACCGGGGAGCTGTTTTTT.

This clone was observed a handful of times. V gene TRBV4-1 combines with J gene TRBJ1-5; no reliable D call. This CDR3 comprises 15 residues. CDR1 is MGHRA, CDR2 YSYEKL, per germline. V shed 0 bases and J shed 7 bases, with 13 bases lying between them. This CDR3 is CASSQDWARSQPQHF. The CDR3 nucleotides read TGCGCCAGCAGCCAAGACTGGGCGAGAAGCCAGCCCCAGCATTTT.

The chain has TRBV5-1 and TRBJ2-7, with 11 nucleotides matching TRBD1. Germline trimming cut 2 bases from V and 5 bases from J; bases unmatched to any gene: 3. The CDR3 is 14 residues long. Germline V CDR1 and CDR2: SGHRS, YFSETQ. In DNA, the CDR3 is TGCGCCAGCAGCTTTTGGACAGGGGGCCACGAGCAGTACTTC. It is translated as CASSFWTGGHEQYF.

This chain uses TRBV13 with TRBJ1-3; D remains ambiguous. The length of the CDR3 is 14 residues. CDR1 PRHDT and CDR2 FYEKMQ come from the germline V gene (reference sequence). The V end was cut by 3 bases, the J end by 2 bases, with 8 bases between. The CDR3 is CASSLREPGNTIYF. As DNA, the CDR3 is TGTGCCAGCAGCTTGAGGGAACCTGGAAACACCATATATTTT.

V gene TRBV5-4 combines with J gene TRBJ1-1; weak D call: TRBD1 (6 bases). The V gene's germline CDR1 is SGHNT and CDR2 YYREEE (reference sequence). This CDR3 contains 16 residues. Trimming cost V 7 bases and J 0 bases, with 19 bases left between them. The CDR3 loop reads CASRGVGASLNTEAFF. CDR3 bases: TGTGCCAGCCGGGGGGTGGGGGCCAGTCTGAACACTGAAGCTTTCTTT.

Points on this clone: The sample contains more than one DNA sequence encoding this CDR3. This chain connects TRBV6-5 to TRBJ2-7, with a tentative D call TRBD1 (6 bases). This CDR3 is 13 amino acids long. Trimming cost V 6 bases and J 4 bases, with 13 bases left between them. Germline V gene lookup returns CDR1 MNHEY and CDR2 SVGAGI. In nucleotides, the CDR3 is TGTGCCAGCAGAGGTACAGGGTTTTACGAGCAGTACTTC. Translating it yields CASRGTGFYEQYF.

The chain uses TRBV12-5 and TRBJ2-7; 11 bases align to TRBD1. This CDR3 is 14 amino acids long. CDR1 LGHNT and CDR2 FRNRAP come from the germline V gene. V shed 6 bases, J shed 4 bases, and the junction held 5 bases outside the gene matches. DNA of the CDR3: TGTGCTAGTGGGTCGGGACAGGGGGTATACGAGCAGTACTTC. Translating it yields CASGSGQGVYEQYF.

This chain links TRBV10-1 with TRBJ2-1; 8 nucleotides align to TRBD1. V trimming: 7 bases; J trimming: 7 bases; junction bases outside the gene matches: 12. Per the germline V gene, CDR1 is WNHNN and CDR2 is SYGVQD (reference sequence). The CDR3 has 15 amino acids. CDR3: CASITSKDRENEQFF. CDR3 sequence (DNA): TGCGCCAGCATTACATCCAAGGACAGGGAGAATGAGCAGTTCTTC.

CDR3 bases: TGCGCCAGCAGCAACAGACCGGGACAGGGTTCCTACGAGCAGTACTTC. Translating gives CASSNRPGQGSYEQYF. This sequence joins TRBV5-1 and TRBJ2-7, with 9 bases matching TRBD1. CDR3 size: 16 residues. Germline trimming cut 4 bases from V and 1 base from J; bases unmatched to any gene: 9. Germline V CDR1 and CDR2: SGHRS, YFSETQ.

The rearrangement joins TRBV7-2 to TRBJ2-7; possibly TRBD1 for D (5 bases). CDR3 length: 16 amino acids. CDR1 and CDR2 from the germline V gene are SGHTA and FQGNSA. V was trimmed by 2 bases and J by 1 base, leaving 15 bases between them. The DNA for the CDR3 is TGTGCCAGCAGCTTATTTATTGGGGCCGTTTCCTACGAGCAGTACTTC. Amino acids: CASSLFIGAVSYEQYF.

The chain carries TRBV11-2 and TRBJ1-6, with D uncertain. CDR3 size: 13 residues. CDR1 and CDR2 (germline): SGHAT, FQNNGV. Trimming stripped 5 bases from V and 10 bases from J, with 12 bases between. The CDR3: CASSPSAGSPLHF. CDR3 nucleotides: TGTGCCAGCAGCCCTTCCGCGGGGTCACCCCTCCACTTT.